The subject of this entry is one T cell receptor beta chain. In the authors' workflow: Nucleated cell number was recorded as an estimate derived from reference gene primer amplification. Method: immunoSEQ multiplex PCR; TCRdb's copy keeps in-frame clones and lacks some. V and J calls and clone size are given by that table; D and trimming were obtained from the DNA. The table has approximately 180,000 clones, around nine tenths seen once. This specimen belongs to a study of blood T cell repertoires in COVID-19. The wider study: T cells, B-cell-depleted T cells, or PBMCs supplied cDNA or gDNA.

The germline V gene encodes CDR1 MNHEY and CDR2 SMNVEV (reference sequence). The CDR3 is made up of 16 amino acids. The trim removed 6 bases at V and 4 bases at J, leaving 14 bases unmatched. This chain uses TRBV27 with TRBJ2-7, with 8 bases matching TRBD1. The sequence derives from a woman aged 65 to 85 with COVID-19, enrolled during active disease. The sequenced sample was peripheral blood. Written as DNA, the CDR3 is TGTGCCAGCAGGGAACAGGGGGGCCCGACCCTGTACGAGCAGTACTTC. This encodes CASREQGGPTLYEQYF.